This is a list of T cell receptor beta chains from one sample in a study of early T cells in non-severe SARS-CoV-2 infection. TCRdb re-analysed the 5' RACE reads in MiXCR, keeping a single row per CDR3 protein. In the table there are some 48,000 distinct CDR3 sequences, 6.2% of which are singletons. Specimen: whole blood, collected at baseline. These receptors came from an adult who was a healthcare worker with PCR-confirmed SARS-CoV-2 infection or an uninfected control (not recorded which). Each CDR3 is given with its conserved first and last residue. Each record gives: D gene, J gene, clone size, CDR3 length, V gene, CDR3 protein, CDR3 DNA. D genes are given only for firm matches. Clone sizes are given selectively: once, few, many, or a class where the clone is expanded.

>-|TRBJ2-7|many|17|TRBV21-1
CASSKGRGGSLSYEQYF
TGTGCCAGCAGCAAAGGAAGGGGGGGCAGTCTTTCCTACGAGCAGTACTTC
>TRBD1|TRBJ1-1|few|12|TRBV6-6
CAIGQGITEAFF
TGTGCCATCGGACAGGGAATCACTGAAGCTTTCTTT
>TRBD2|TRBJ2-1|-|16|TRBV20-1
CSARDLVTSAYNEQFF
TGCAGTGCTAGAGATCTCGTGACTAGCGCTTACAATGAGCAGTTCTTC
>-|TRBJ1-2|many|16|TRBV7-2
CASSFRAGRLGYGYTF
TGTGCCAGCAGCTTCAGGGCAGGGCGATTGGGCTATGGCTACACCTTC
>TRBD2|TRBJ2-1|many|16|TRBV20-1
CSAKRGASGSFGEQFF
TGCAGTGCCAAGAGAGGGGCTAGCGGGAGCTTTGGTGAGCAGTTCTTC
>-|TRBJ2-3|few|14|TRBV12-3/TRBV12-4
CASSQRTSTDTQYF
TGTGCCAGCAGTCAGCGTACTAGCACAGATACGCAGTATTTT
>-|TRBJ1-5|-|14|TRBV24-1
CATSDGTYNQPQHF
TGTGCCACCAGTGATGGTACGTACAATCAGCCCCAGCATTTT
>TRBD2|TRBJ2-1|many|13|TRBV6-2/TRBV6-3
CASTNSGGNEQFF
TGTGCCAGCACTAATAGCGGGGGCAATGAGCAGTTCTTC
>-|TRBJ2-2|-|13|TRBV24-1
CATALEWTGELFF
TGTGCCACCGCGCTAGAATGGACCGGGGAGCTGTTTTTT
>-|TRBJ2-7|-|12|TRBV12-3/TRBV12-4
CASSYQVYEQYF
TGTGCCAGCAGTTATCAGGTCTACGAGCAGTACTTC
>TRBD2|TRBJ2-1|many|15|TRBV11-2
CASSSLAGAIGEQFF
TGTGCCAGCAGCTCCTTAGCGGGAGCTATAGGTGAGCAGTTCTTC
>TRBD1|TRBJ2-5|many|13|TRBV7-9
CASSPQGRKTQYF
TGTGCCAGCAGCCCACAGGGGCGGAAGACCCAGTACTTC
>-|TRBJ2-3|few|10|TRBV20-1
CSASTDTQYF
TGCAGTGCTAGCACAGATACGCAGTATTTT
>-|TRBJ2-2|many|13|TRBV2
CASSEGEGGELFF
TGTGCCAGCAGTGAAGGGGAAGGCGGGGAGCTGTTTTTT
>-|TRBJ2-5|-|14|TRBV20-1
CSAAQATEQETQYF
TGCAGTGCTGCCCAGGCAACAGAGCAAGAGACCCAGTACTTC
>-|TRBJ1-3|-|14|TRBV6-6
CASSYGSSGNTIYF
TGTGCCAGCAGTTACGGCAGCTCTGGAAACACCATATATTTT
>-|TRBJ1-1|-|14|TRBV20-1
CSAPGQTRLTEAFF
TGCAGTGCCCCTGGGCAGACACGGTTGACTGAAGCTTTCTTT
>TRBD2|TRBJ2-2|-|17|TRBV5-8
CASSPLPLAGFTGELFF
TGTGCCAGCAGCCCCCTCCCCCTAGCGGGCTTCACCGGGGAGCTGTTTTTT
>-|TRBJ2-7|-|13|TRBV7-3
CASSSTGPNEQYF
TGTGCCAGCAGCTCGACGGGGCCTAACGAGCAGTACTTC
>-|TRBJ2-7|-|14|TRBV18
CASSPGQVPYEQYF
TGTGCCAGCTCACCGGGGCAGGTCCCCTACGAGCAGTACTTC
>-|TRBJ2-2|-|14|TRBV12-3/TRBV12-4
CASSLQGNTGELFF
TGTGCCAGCAGCCTACAGGGGAACACCGGGGAGCTGTTTTTT
>TRBD1|TRBJ1-5|few|13|TRBV28
CASFGQGAQPQHF
TGTGCCAGCTTCGGACAGGGTGCCCAGCCCCAGCATTTT
>-|TRBJ2-3|many|14|TRBV6-5
CASGLVKGTDTQYF
TGTGCCAGCGGTTTGGTAAAGGGCACAGATACGCAGTATTTT
>-|TRBJ2-2|many|15|TRBV6-6
CASSRGVSGTGELFF
TGTGCCAGCAGCCGCGGGGTGAGCGGGACCGGGGAGCTGTTTTTT
>TRBD1|TRBJ2-3|many|14|TRBV6-5
CASRGDRETDTQYF
TGTGCCAGCAGAGGGGACAGGGAAACAGATACGCAGTATTTT
>-|TRBJ1-1|many|15|TRBV11-2
CASSFWGRADTEAFF
TGTGCCAGCAGCTTTTGGGGCAGGGCTGACACTGAAGCTTTCTTT
>-|TRBJ2-3|medium-sized|16|TRBV5-1
CASSLDMVVSTDTQYF
TGCGCCAGCAGCTTGGATATGGTCGTGAGTACAGATACGCAGTATTTT
>-|TRBJ2-1|few|17|TRBV4-3
CASSQDPSGGNYNEQFF
TGCGCCAGCAGCCAAGACCCTTCAGGGGGGAACTACAATGAGCAGTTCTTC
>-|TRBJ1-5|-|13|TRBV19
CASTDSVTGPQHF
TGTGCCAGTACTGACAGCGTGACTGGGCCCCAGCATTTT
>TRBD1|TRBJ1-1|many|14|TRBV6-2/TRBV6-3
CASSYGGQRGEAFF
TGTGCCAGCAGTTACGGGGGACAGCGGGGAGAAGCTTTCTTT
>-|TRBJ1-4|many|15|TRBV4-2
CASSQEGQRSEKLFF
TGTGCCAGCAGCCAAGAAGGGCAAAGGAGTGAAAAACTGTTTTTT
>-|TRBJ1-2|many|14|TRBV18
CASSPPLDNYGYTF
TGTGCCAGCTCACCACCGTTAGATAACTATGGCTACACCTTC
>-|TRBJ1-4|-|13|TRBV18
CASSVLRDEKLFF
TGTGCCAGCTCAGTCCTCAGGGATGAAAAACTGTTTTTT
>-|TRBJ2-5|-|14|TRBV28
CASSPDTAIETQYF
TGTGCCAGCAGTCCCGATACGGCGATCGAGACCCAGTACTTC
>TRBD1|TRBJ1-1|-|17|TRBV13
CASSSQLLTGEVTEAFF
TGTGCCAGCAGCTCCCAGCTCTTGACAGGGGAGGTCACTGAAGCTTTCTTT
>TRBD1|TRBJ2-7|many|15|TRBV5-6
CASSLETGKLHEQYF
TGTGCCAGCAGCTTGGAGACAGGGAAACTACACGAGCAGTACTTC
>-|TRBJ2-6|-|15|TRBV27
CASSSRGTGANVLTF
TGTGCCAGCAGTTCCAGGGGAACCGGGGCCAACGTCCTGACTTTC
>TRBD2|TRBJ2-3|many|16|TRBV5-1
CASSSGLAGGTDTQYF
TGCGCCAGCAGCTCGGGACTAGCGGGAGGCACAGATACGCAGTATTTT
>TRBD2|TRBJ2-7|-|12|TRBV6-6
CASSWDYYEQYF
TGTGCCAGCAGTTGGGACTACTACGAGCAGTACTTC
>TRBD1|TRBJ1-6|-|15|TRBV27
CASTPGQSYNSPLHF
TGTGCCAGTACACCGGGACAGAGCTATAATTCACCCCTCCACTTT
>-|TRBJ2-7|few|13|TRBV3-1
CASSQDRLSGQYF
TGTGCCAGCAGCCAAGATCGCCTCTCGGGGCAGTACTTC
>TRBD1|TRBJ2-5|-|11|TRBV29-1
CSGATGETQYF
TGCAGCGGAGCGACAGGGGAGACCCAGTACTTC
>-|TRBJ1-2|few|15|TRBV27
CASSLKSGLNYGYTF
TGTGCCAGCAGTTTGAAGTCGGGGCTAAACTATGGCTACACCTTC
>TRBD2|TRBJ2-7|many|13|TRBV20-1
CSARLAGSYEQYF
TGCAGTGCGAGACTAGCGGGTTCCTACGAGCAGTACTTC
>-|TRBJ1-1|-|14|TRBV6-5
CASSYSVRNTEAFF
TGTGCCAGCAGTTACTCGGTCAGGAACACTGAAGCTTTCTTT